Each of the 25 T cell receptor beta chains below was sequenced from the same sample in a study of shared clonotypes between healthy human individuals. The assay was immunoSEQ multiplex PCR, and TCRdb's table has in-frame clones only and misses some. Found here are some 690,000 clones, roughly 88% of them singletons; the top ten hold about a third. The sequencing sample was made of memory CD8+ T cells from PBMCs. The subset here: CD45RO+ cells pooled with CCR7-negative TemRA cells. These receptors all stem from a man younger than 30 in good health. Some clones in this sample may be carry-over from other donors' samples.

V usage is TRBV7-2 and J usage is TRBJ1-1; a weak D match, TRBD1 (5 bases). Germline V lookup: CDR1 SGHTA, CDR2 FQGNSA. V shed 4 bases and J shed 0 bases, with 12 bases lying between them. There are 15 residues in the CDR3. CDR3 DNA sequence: TGTGCCAGCAGCTGGGGGACGTATCTGAACACTGAAGCTTTCTTT. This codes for CASSWGTYLNTEAFF.

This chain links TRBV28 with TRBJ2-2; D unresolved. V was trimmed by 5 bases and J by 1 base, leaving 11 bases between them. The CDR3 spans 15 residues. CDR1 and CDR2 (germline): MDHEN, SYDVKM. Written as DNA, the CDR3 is TGTGCCAGCAGTCTTAGGCTGAAGAACACCGGGGAGCTGTTTTTT. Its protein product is CASSLRLKNTGELFF.

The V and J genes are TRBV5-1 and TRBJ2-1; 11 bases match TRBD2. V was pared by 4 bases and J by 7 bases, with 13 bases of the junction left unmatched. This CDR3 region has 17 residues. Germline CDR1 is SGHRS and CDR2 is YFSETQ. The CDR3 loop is CASSLLPTSGALNEQFF. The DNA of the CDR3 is TGCGCCAGCAGCCTACTACCGACTAGCGGGGCGTTAAATGAGCAGTTCTTC.

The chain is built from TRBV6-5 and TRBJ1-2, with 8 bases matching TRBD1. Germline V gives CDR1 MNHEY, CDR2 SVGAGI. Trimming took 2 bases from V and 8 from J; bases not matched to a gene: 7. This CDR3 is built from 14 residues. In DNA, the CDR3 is TGTGCCAGCAGTTACGGACAGGGACTTAAAGGCTACACCTTC. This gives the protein CASSYGQGLKGYTF.

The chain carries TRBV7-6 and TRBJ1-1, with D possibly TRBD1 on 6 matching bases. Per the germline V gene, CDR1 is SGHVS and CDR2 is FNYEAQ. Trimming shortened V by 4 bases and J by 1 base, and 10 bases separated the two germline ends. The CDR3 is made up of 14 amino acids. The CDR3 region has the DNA TGTGCCAGCAGCTCTCGACAGGAGAACACTGAAGCTTTCTTT. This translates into CASSSRQENTEAFF.

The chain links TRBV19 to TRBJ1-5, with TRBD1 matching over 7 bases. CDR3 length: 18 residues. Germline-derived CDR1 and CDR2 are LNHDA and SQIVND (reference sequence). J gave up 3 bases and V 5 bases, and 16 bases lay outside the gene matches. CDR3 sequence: CASSSRYRGGTSNQPQHF. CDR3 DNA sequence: TGTGCCAGTAGTTCCCGCTACAGGGGTGGGACTTCCAATCAGCCCCAGCATTTT.

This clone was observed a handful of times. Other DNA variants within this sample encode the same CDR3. CDR3 loop: CASSPAGPYNEQFF. The CDR3 coding sequence is TGTGCCAGCAGCCCAGCGGGGCCTTACAATGAGCAGTTCTTC. The gene calls are TRBV11-2 and TRBJ2-1, with 7 bases identical to TRBD2. This CDR3 has 14 residues. With 5 bases clipped from V and 4 bases from J, the junction kept 5 bases outside the gene matches. The germline V gene has CDR1 SGHAT and CDR2 FQNNGV.

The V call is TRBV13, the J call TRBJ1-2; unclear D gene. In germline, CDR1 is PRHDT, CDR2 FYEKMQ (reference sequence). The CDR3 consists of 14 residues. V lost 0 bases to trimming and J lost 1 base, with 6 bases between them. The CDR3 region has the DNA TGTGCCAGCAGCTTAGGCGCGGGTAACTATGGCTACACCTTC. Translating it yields CASSLGAGNYGYTF.

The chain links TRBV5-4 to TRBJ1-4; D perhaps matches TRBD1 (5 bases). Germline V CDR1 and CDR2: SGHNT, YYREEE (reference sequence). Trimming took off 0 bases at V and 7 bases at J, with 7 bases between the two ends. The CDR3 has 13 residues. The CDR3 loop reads CASSLGRGEKLFF. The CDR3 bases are TGTGCCAGCAGCTTGGGGAGGGGTGAAAAACTGTTTTTT.

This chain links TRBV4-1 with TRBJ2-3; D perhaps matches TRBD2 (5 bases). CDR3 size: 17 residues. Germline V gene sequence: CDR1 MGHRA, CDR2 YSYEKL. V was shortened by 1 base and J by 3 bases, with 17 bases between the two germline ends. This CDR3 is CASSQAPSGRGTDTQYF. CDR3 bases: TGCGCCAGCAGCCAAGCCCCCAGCGGACGGGGAACAGATACGCAGTATTTT.

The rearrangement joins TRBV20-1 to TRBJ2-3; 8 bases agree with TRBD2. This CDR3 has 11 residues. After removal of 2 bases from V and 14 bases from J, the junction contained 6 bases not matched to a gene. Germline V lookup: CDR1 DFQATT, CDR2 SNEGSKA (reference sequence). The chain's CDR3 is CSARLGTSWYF. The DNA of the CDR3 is TGCAGTGCTAGACTAGGGACTAGTTGGTATTTT.

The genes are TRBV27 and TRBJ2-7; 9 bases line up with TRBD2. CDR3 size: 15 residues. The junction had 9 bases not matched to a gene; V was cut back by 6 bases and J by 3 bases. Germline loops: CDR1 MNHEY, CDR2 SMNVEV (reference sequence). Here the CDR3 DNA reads TGTGCCAGCAGCCTTTGGGGGACTAGCAGCTACGAGCAGTACTTC. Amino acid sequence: CASSLWGTSSYEQYF.

DNA of the CDR3: TGTGCCAGCAGGGAACAGGGGGCCGAGACCCAGTACTTC. The encoded protein is CASREQGAETQYF. The gene calls are TRBV28 and TRBJ2-5, with 9 nucleotides matching TRBD1. CDR3 length: 13 residues. V was pared by 6 bases and J by 5 bases, with 4 bases of the junction left unmatched. CDR1 is MDHEN and CDR2 is SYDVKM in the germline V gene.

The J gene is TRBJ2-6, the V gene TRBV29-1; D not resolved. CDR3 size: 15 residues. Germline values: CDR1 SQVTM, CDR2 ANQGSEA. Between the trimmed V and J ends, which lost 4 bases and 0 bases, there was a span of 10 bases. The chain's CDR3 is CSVVLYHSGANVLTF. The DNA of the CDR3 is TGCAGCGTTGTCCTGTATCACTCTGGGGCCAACGTCCTGACTTTC.

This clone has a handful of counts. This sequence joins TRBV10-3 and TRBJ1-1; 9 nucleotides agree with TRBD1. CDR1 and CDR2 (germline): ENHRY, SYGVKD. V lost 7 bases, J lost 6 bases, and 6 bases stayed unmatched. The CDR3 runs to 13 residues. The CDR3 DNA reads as TGTGCCATCACTGGGACAGGGCCGGCTGAAGCTTTCTTT. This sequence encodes CAITGTGPAEAFF.

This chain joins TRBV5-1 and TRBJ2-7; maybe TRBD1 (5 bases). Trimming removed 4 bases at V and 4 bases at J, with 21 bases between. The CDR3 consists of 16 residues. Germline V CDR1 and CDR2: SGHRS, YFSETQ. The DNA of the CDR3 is TGCGCCAGCAGCGCTACCTTGGGCCAGGGCGAATACGAGCAGTACTTC. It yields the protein CASSATLGQGEYEQYF.

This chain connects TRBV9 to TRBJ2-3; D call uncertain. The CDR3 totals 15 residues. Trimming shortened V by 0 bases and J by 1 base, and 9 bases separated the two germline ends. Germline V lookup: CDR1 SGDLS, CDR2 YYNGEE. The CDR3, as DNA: TGTGCCAGCAGCGTAGGCCCCACGGGCACAGATACGCAGTATTTT. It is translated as CASSVGPTGTDTQYF.

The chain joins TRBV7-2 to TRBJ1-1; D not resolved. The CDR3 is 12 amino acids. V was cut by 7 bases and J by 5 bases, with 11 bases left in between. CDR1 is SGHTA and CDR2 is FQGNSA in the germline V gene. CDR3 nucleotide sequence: TGTGCCAGCACCCGCGGGAGAACTGAAGCTTTCTTT. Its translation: CASTRGRTEAFF. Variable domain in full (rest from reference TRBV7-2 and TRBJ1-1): GAGVSQSPSNKVTEKGKDVELRCDPISGHTALYWYRQSLGQGLEFLIYFQGNSAPDKSGLPSDRFSAERTGGSVSTLTIQRTQQEDSAVYLCASTRGRTEAFFGQGTRLTVV.

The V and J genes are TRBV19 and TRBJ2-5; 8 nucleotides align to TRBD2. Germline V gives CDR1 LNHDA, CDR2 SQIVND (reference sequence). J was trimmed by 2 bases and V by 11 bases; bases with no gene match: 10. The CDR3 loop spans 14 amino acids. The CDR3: CARGGELSQETQYF. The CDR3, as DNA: TGTGCCCGGGGGGGGGAGCTATCACAAGAGACCCAGTACTTC.

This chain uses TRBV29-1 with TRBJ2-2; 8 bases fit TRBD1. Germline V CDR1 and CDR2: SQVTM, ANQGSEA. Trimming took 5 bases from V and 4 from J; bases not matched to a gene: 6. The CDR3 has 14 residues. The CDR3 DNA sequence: TGCAGCGTTACCTTAACAGGGGGCACCGGGGAGCTGTTTTTT. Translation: CSVTLTGGTGELFF.

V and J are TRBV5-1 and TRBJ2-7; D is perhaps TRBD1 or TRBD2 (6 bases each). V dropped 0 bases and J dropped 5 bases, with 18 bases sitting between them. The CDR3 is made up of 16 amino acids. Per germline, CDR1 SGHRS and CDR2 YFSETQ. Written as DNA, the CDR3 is TGCGCCAGCAGCTTGGCCAATGGGGGGCCCCAGAACGAGCAGTACTTC. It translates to CASSLANGGPQNEQYF. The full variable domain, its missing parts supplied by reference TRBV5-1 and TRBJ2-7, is KAGVTQTPRYLIKTRGQQVTLSCSPISGHRSVSWYQQTPGQGLQFLFEYFSETQRNKGNFPGRFSGRQFSNSRSEMNVSTLELGDSALYLCASSLANGGPQNEQYFGPGTRLTVT.

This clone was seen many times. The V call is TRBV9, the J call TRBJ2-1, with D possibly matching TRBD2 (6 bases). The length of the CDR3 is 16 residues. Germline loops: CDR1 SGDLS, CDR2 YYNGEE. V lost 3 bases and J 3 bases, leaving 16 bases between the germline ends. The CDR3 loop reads CASSAALGGDYNEQFF. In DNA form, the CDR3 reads TGTGCCAGCAGCGCCGCCTTAGGCGGGGACTACAATGAGCAGTTCTTC.

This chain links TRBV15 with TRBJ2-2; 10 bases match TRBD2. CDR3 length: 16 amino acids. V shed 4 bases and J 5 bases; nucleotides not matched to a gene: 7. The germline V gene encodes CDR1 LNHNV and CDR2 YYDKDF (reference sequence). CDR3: CATSITGTSVTGELFF. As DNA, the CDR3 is TGTGCCACCAGCATCACCGGGACTAGCGTGACCGGGGAGCTGTTTTTT.

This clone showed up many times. DNA for the CDR3: TGTGCCAGCAGCTTAGGGGGTCTCGACGGCTACACCTTC. Translation: CASSLGGLDGYTF. The chain employs TRBV7-9 and TRBJ1-2; D gene ambiguous. The CDR3 is made up of 13 amino acids. Germline CDR1 reads SEHNR; CDR2 reads FQNEAQ (reference sequence). V was clipped by 1 base and J by 8 bases, with 11 bases between them.

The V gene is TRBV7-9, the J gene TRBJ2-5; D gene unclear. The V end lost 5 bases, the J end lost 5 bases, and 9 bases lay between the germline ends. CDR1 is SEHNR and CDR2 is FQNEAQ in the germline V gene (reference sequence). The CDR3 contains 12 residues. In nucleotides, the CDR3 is TGTGCCAGCAGCATCAGACGCGAGACCCAGTACTTC. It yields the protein CASSIRRETQYF.